This T cell receptor (beta chain) is from a study of blood T cells in healthy people across ages. The CDR3 has 13 amino acids. With 5 bases removed from V and 1 base from J, the gap between germline ends came to 12 bases. Looked up from germline, CDR1 is DFQATT and CDR2 is SNEGSKA (reference sequence). Together with a sample-barcoded 5' primer, a J-beta primer mix was included in a second PCR lasting about 6 to 11 cycles. Any given sample supplied a minimum of 2.5 million CDR3-containing paired-end reads. MiXCR, run by TCRdb on the 5' RACE reads, gives a single entry per CDR3 protein. The sample yields under 800,000 distinct CDR3 sequences, roughly 45% seen once.

The sequenced material came from blood. The TCR comes from a woman in her sixties or seventies in good health. The chain employs TRBV20-1 and TRBJ2-7; no definite D call. CDR3 coding DNA: TGCAGTGCTCCATTTGGTAGTTCCTACGAGCAGTACTTC. Protein: CSAPFGSSYEQYF.